Below, 8 T cell receptor beta chains from the same sample are listed, as sequenced in a study of T cells in localized non-small cell lung cancer. Assay used: immunoSEQ multiplex PCR; TCRdb lists only in-frame clones, some missing. The sample yields over 1,500 clones, 22% seen once. Specimen: normal lung tissue next to the tumor, collected before any cancer treatment. The source is a man aged 35 to 69 with stage I lung adenocarcinoma.

The J gene is TRBJ1-2, the V gene TRBV28; the match to TRBD1 covers 7 bases. Germline V gene data show CDR1 as MDHEN and CDR2 as SYDVKM. The CDR3 spans 17 residues. The V and J ends lost 6 bases and 6 bases, in that order; junction bases with no gene match: 19. CDR3 DNA: TGTGCCAGCAGAATTGCCGGGACAGTTGGACGTGGCGATGGCTACACCTTC. Its translation: CASRIAGTVGRGDGYTF.

The J gene is TRBJ2-3, the V gene TRBV12-5; a weak D match, TRBD2 (6 bases). With 7 bases removed from V and 2 bases from J, the gap between germline ends came to 13 bases. Germline V gene sequence: CDR1 LGHNT, CDR2 FRNRAP. The CDR3 has 14 amino acids. CDR3 loop: CASARDSHTDTQYF. CDR3 DNA sequence: TGTGCTAGTGCCAGGGACTCTCACACAGATACGCAGTATTTT.

This clone was detected only a few times. The chain links TRBV11-3 to TRBJ1-2; D is possibly TRBD1 (6 bases). The CDR3 covers 14 residues. V lost 5 bases to trimming and J lost 11 bases, with 21 bases between them. Per the germline V gene, CDR1 is SGHNT and CDR2 is YENEEA. The CDR3 DNA is TGTGCCAGCAGCACAGGACCGGGGGCGAAGGGTTACACCTTC. Amino acid sequence: CASSTGPGAKGYTF.

There are a few counts of this clone. The CDR3 coding sequence is TGTGCCAGCACCCAGGGGGTGACAGCCTACGAGCAGTACTTC. Amino acids: CASTQGVTAYEQYF. V gene TRBV6-8 combines with J gene TRBJ2-7, with TRBD1 matching over 7 bases. CDR1 and CDR2 (germline): MNHGY, SAAAGT. The junction had 8 bases not matched to a gene; V was cut back by 7 bases and J by 2 bases. The CDR3 is made up of 14 amino acids.

This clone was seen only a few times. The rearrangement uses TRBV5-1 and TRBJ1-2; 7 bases agree with TRBD1. Germline values: CDR1 SGHRS, CDR2 YFSETQ. Trimming at V came to 4 bases and at J to 4 bases, leaving 7 bases not matched to a gene. This CDR3 contains 14 residues. The CDR3 DNA follows: TGCGCCAGCAGCATAGGACAGGCCAGCTATGGCTACACCTTC. Translation: CASSIGQASYGYTF.

V and J are TRBV18 and TRBJ2-1; TRBD2 matches 8 bases. Germline CDR1 reads KGHSH; CDR2 reads LQKENI. The trim removed 0 bases at V and 6 bases at J, leaving 4 bases unmatched. The CDR3 has 15 amino acids. The CDR3: CASSPPTGGLNEQFF. The DNA of the CDR3 is TGTGCCAGCTCACCACCTACGGGGGGGCTCAATGAGCAGTTCTTC.

This sequence joins TRBV28 and TRBJ2-3, with a weak D call TRBD2 (6 bases). The germline V and J ends were trimmed by 5 bases and 0 bases, with 12 bases remaining between them. There are 15 residues in the CDR3. In germline, CDR1 is MDHEN, CDR2 SYDVKM. The DNA of the CDR3 is TGTGCCAGCAGTCCGCCTAGCGCTAGCACAGATACGCAGTATTTT. Protein sequence: CASSPPSASTDTQYF.

A few counts support this clone. The J gene is TRBJ2-7, the V gene TRBV2, with TRBD1 matching 10 bases. This CDR3 region has 15 residues. CDR1 is SNHLY and CDR2 is FYNNEI in the germline V gene. V lost 3 bases to trimming and J lost 3 bases; unmatched junction nucleotides: 5. The CDR3 region has the DNA TGTGCCAGCAGTGACGGGACAGGGGCTAGCTACGAGCAGTACTTC. Protein sequence: CASSDGTGASYEQYF.